This T cell receptor (beta chain) was sequenced for a study of blood T cell repertoires in COVID-19. Study context: Researchers got acute and convalescent COVID-19 samples from the United States, Italy and Spain. T cells, B-cell-depleted T cells, or PBMCs supplied cDNA or gDNA.

Seattle patients were enrolled while actively infected and followed longitudinally. Authors' data handling: Counts of nucleated cells, estimated from reference gene primer amplification, were obtained. Assay used: immunoSEQ multiplex PCR; TCRdb lists only in-frame clones, some missing. V, J and clone size were drawn from that table, and D and trimming were deduced from the DNA. Among about 170,000 clones listed, 70% to 90% were seen once. Trimming shortened V by 0 bases and J by 7 bases, and 5 bases separated the two germline ends. Germline CDR1 is DFQATT and CDR2 is SNEGSKA (reference sequence). This CDR3 spans 11 amino acids.

The clonotype was recovered from a woman over 75 with COVID-19, enrolled during active disease. Sequenced input: peripheral blood. The chain employs TRBV20-1 and TRBJ2-3; D uncertain. CDR3 nucleotides: TGCAGTGCTAGAGAGGCATATACGCAGTATTTT. Protein: CSAREAYTQYF.